A selection of T cell receptor beta chains follows, all from one sample in a study of blood T cell repertoires in COVID-19. Method: immunoSEQ multiplex PCR; TCRdb's copy keeps in-frame clones and lacks some. The sample holds about 160,000 clones; more than 75% are singletons and the top ten take around 6.1%. The sample was PBMCs or T cells enriched from blood (not recorded which). Source of these receptors: a man aged 35 to 55 who had recovered from COVID-19. CDR3s include the opening cysteine and the closing phenylalanine or tryptophan. The order of the fields is V gene, clone size, J gene, CDR3 protein. Clone size is stated in some rows and not others, as once, few, many or a class when expanded.

V: TRBV5-1
size: NA
J: TRBJ2-7
CDR3: CASSLAPDYYEQYF

V: TRBV6-1
size: NA
J: TRBJ1-2
CDR3: CASSEALRDRRSYGYTF

V: TRBV11-2
size: few
J: TRBJ1-5
CDR3: CASRGPRIEDNQPQHF

V: TRBV24-1
size: NA
J: TRBJ1-2
CDR3: CATSHTYGYTF

V: TRBV12-3/TRBV12-4
size: NA
J: TRBJ1-2
CDR3: CASVQSYGYTF

V: TRBV5-8
size: NA
J: TRBJ2-1
CDR3: CASSPSGGLYNEQFF

V: TRBV5-1
size: NA
J: TRBJ1-2
CDR3: CASSPSTGEGGYTF

V: TRBV6-6
size: NA
J: TRBJ1-4
CDR3: CASRVWGRSNEKLFF

V: TRBV3-1/TRBV3-2
size: NA
J: TRBJ1-4
CDR3: CASSQDPGGEKLFF

V: TRBV7-9
size: NA
J: TRBJ1-2
CDR3: CASSLRGTNYGYTF

V: TRBV18
size: NA
J: TRBJ2-5
CDR3: CASSPKSQLRETQYF

V: TRBV7-3
size: NA
J: TRBJ2-7
CDR3: CASSLRGTGDYEQYF

V: TRBV6-5
size: once
J: TRBJ1-4
CDR3: CASMRGMEEKLFF

V: TRBV7-9
size: many
J: TRBJ1-1
CDR3: CASSLTQGRTEAFF

V: TRBV5-6
size: NA
J: TRBJ2-7
CDR3: CASSRYRTTSYEQYF

V: TRBV4-2
size: NA
J: TRBJ1-3
CDR3: CASKTTGANSGNTIYF

V: TRBV10-3
size: NA
J: TRBJ1-2
CDR3: CAISDPGQVGGYGYTF

V: TRBV7-6
size: NA
J: TRBJ2-2
CDR3: CASSLGTSSGDTPKLFF

V: TRBV5-1
size: NA
J: TRBJ2-7
CDR3: CASSFATTGGSHEQYF

V: TRBV11-3
size: NA
J: TRBJ1-1
CDR3: CASSSRDTEAFF

V: TRBV13
size: NA
J: TRBJ1-3
CDR3: CASSTGSGNTIYF

V: TRBV7-8
size: NA
J: TRBJ1-2
CDR3: CASSLDRQDYGYTF

V: TRBV5-6
size: NA
J: TRBJ2-3
CDR3: CASSLAGTDTQYF

V: TRBV12-3/TRBV12-4
size: NA
J: TRBJ2-7
CDR3: CASSPAAYEQYF

V: TRBV4-1
size: many
J: TRBJ2-5
CDR3: CASSQDPAGGQETQYF